These 9 T cell receptor beta chains share one sample of origin, sequenced in a study of T-cell memory formation after mild COVID-19. Via MiXCR, TCRdb re-called the 5' RACE reads, giving one row per CDR3 protein. The table includes 250,000 or so distinct CDR3 sequences, roughly 18% detected once. Material for sequencing was PBMCs or a T cell subset sorted from them (not recorded which). These receptors originate from a man younger than 35 who had mild COVID-19 (a few samples of this study predate the infection). Cell type and time point are not known.

This clonotype has a handful of counts. The gene calls are TRBV6-5 and TRBJ2-7; 10 bases are shared with TRBD2. The CDR3 is made up of 15 amino acids. Germline-derived CDR1 and CDR2 are MNHEY and SVGAGI. The V segment lost 6 bases and the J segment 0 bases; nucleotides outside the gene matches: 5. The CDR3 region has the DNA TGTGCCAGCAGGTATAGCGGGGGGCCCTCCTACGAGCAGTACTTC. Encoded protein: CASRYSGGPSYEQYF.

This chain joins TRBV6-5 and TRBJ1-1; TRBD1 might be the D (6 bases). CDR1 MNHEY and CDR2 SVGAGI come from the germline V gene. Trimming removed 0 bases at V and 1 base at J, with 12 bases between. The CDR3 extends over 16 amino acids. CDR3 protein: CASSYSTGGRNTEAFF. Written as DNA, the CDR3 is TGTGCCAGCAGTTACTCGACGGGGGGGCGGAACACTGAAGCTTTCTTT.

The chain combines TRBV6-2 or TRBV6-3 with TRBJ2-1; 13 bases map to TRBD2. The length of the CDR3 is 15 residues. CDR1 is MNHEY and CDR2 is SVGEGT in the germline V gene. V lost 5 bases to trimming and J lost 13 bases; unmatched junction nucleotides: 11. The CDR3 here is CASSTGLAGEGEQFF. In nucleotides, the CDR3 is TGTGCCAGCAGTACTGGACTAGCGGGGGAGGGGGAACAGTTCTTC.

This rearrangement joins TRBV13 to TRBJ2-1; 7 bases fit TRBD2. Trimming took 4 bases from V and 3 from J; bases not matched to a gene: 12. Germline V gives CDR1 PRHDT, CDR2 FYEKMQ (reference sequence). This CDR3 comprises 17 residues. The CDR3 DNA follows: TGTGCCAGCAGCTACACCGACGGGGAGCGGGGCTACAATGAGCAGTTCTTC. As protein: CASSYTDGERGYNEQFF.

This clonotype was observed a handful of times. This chain connects TRBV15 to TRBJ2-4; a weak D match, TRBD1 (6 bases). Per the germline V gene, CDR1 is LNHNV and CDR2 is YYDKDF (reference sequence). CDR3 size: 16 residues. The V gene lost 6 bases and the J gene lost 1 base, with 16 bases spanning the gap. The CDR3 reads CATRASQGQAKNIQYF. The CDR3 DNA sequence: TGTGCCACCAGAGCGAGTCAGGGGCAGGCCAAAAACATTCAGTACTTC.

The chain joins TRBV12-3 or TRBV12-4 to TRBJ1-2, with 7 bases lining up with TRBD1. V gave up 5 bases and J gave up 2 bases; unmatched junction bases: 5. The CDR3 length is 14 residues. The CDR3 DNA sequence: TGTGCCAGCAGTCGGCCAGGGGGAAACTATGGCTACACCTTC. It specifies CASSRPGGNYGYTF.

In this sample, this clonotype turned up many times. V and J are TRBV4-1 and TRBJ2-1; TRBD1 is a possible D gene (5 bases). V was clipped by 3 bases and J by 5 bases, with 14 bases between them. The V gene's germline CDR1 is MGHRA and CDR2 YSYEKL. This CDR3 spans 15 amino acids. The CDR3 is CASSHPLIRDNEQFF. CDR3 nucleotides: TGCGCCAGCAGCCACCCCTTAATCAGGGACAATGAGCAGTTCTTC.

The chain combines TRBV4-2 with TRBJ2-3; 7 nucleotides line up with TRBD2. The CDR3 has 17 residues. The V segment lost 3 bases and the J segment 2 bases; nucleotides outside the gene matches: 11. Germline V gives CDR1 LGHNA, CDR2 YNFKEQ. The CDR3 reads CASSHPQGGGVTDTQYF. The DNA for the CDR3 is TGTGCCAGCAGCCACCCCCAGGGCGGGGGAGTCACAGATACGCAGTATTTT.

The chain is built from TRBV4-2 and TRBJ1-4, with D unresolved. Trimming took off 1 base at V and 0 bases at J, with 6 bases between the two ends. CDR3 size: 15 residues. The germline V gene encodes CDR1 LGHNA and CDR2 YNFKEQ. CDR3 sequence (DNA): TGTGCCAGCAGCCAAGGGGAGGCAACTAATGAAAAACTGTTTTTT. It encodes CASSQGEATNEKLFF.